This T cell receptor beta chain derives from a study of blood T cell repertoires in COVID-19. Study background: From T cells, B-cell-depleted T cells, or PBMCs came the material, which was cDNA or gDNA.

TCRdb's copy holds only in-frame clones and misses some; the assay was immunoSEQ multiplex PCR. Of about 220,000 clones in the sample, roughly nine tenths are singletons; the top ten hold about 3.3%. This CDR3 contains 16 residues. V shed 0 bases and J shed 0 bases, with 10 bases lying between them. Germline assignment: CDR1 SGHRS and CDR2 YFSETQ. Enrollees, about 18 to 95 years old, lived in approximately 24 US areas. Clinical history as reported by participants underpinned cohort assignment. The receptor was isolated from a woman aged 18-30 years in a cohort exposed to, infected with or recovered from COVID-19 (not recorded which). Sequencing input: PBMCs or T cells enriched from blood (not recorded which). V gene TRBV5-1 combines with J gene TRBJ2-4; D might be TRBD2 (6 bases). CDR3 protein: CASSLGGGLAKNIQYF. The CDR3 coding sequence is TGCGCCAGCAGCTTGGGAGGAGGGCTAGCCAAAAACATTCAGTACTTC.